The present TCR beta chain was sequenced within a study of blood T cell repertoires in COVID-19 (TCRdb year 2020). Study-wide context: The collaborator samples originated in the United States, Italy and Spain and spanned the acute and convalescent phases of COVID-19. The prospective study material was composed of cDNA or gDNA derived from T cells, B-cell-depleted T cells, or PBMCs. Deeply sampled blood TCRbeta repertoires from subjects exposed to, actively infected with, or recovered from COVID-19 were included in the dataset. The repertoires were released in a freely available public database intended as a resource for research on the immune response to SARS-CoV-2. Samples were obtained from the ongoing ImmuneRACE study (first 160 participants) and from some 1,300 subjects provided by 6 global collaborators. Nearly every sample came with metadata listing a de-identified subject ID, COVID-19 status, age in years and sex. HLA class I and class II types, where available, came from metadata supplied by the sample provider rather than from assay-based typing.

The immunoSEQ Assay, a bias-controlled multiplex PCR, was used to amplify TCRbeta CDR3 regions from genomic DNA. Per the original workflow: Nucleated cell counts per sample were estimated from amplification of reference gene primers within the assay. To quantify the absolute abundance of each unique TCRbeta CDR3 rearrangement, sequence reads were collapsed and filtered. For each sample, productive Simpson clonality was calculated by taking the square root of Simpson's diversity index across productive rearrangements. TCRdb took this table from immuneACCESS and kept in-frame rearrangements with V and J called. Such tables lack part of the clones; where checked against another copy, unresolved V genes explain under half of the gap, and the rest is unexplained. For V, J and clone size, that table is used; D and trimming come from the DNA. The sample yields 350,000 to 450,000 clones; around 90% were counted once. 2.5% to 3.5% of the sample belongs to the ten largest clones.

With regard to this clone: Its antigen is not yet known. No per-base quality is available; no much larger clone lies one base away.

Results the study describes overall, beyond this receptor: The amount of clinical and demographic metadata varied by source and participant and was provided uncurated.

Whole blood was collected in K2EDTA tubes by collaborating institutions according to the institutions' own protocols. For TCRbeta analysis, collaborator samples were shipped as frozen whole blood, as isolated PBMCs, or as DNA extracted from either sample type. Looking up the germline V gene (reference sequence) yields CDR1 DFQATT and CDR2 SNEGSKA. After removal of 3 bases from V and 4 bases from J, the junction retains 7 bases not matched to a gene. The CDR3 starts with the cysteine, ends with the phenylalanine, and has 14 residues. Only the CDR3 portion is preserved as DNA: 42 bases, with reading frame beginning at the first base.

In this chain, TRBV20-1 is recombined with TRBJ1-2; 8 middle bases align to TRBD1. The TCR originated in a human donor in a cohort sampled during active COVID-19. Input material: peripheral blood. CDR3 loop: CSASPPGTGYGYTF. The DNA reads TGCAGTGCTAGTCCACCTGGGACAGGCTATGGCTACACCTTC.